This TCR beta chain was recorded in a study of T-cell memory formation after mild COVID-19. Study observations and caveats: CD4+ clones that contracted lay mainly in CM and EM; CD8+ ones lay in EMRA.

As to this clonotype: Its antigen is as yet unknown.

V lost 5 bases to trimming and J lost 14 bases; unmatched junction nucleotides: 15. The CDR3 is made up of 14 amino acids. Via MiXCR, TCRdb re-called the 5' RACE reads, giving one row per CDR3 protein. The profile shows 130,000 to 150,000 distinct CDR3 sequences, over 6% of them singletons. This TCR was sampled from an adult woman who had mild COVID-19 (a few samples of this study predate the infection). Cell type and time point are not known. Sequencing was performed on PBMCs or a T cell subset sorted from them (not recorded which). This chain connects TRBV12-3 or TRBV12-4 to TRBJ1-2, with TRBD1 identical over 9 bases. The CDR3 spells CASSPSGQGHKRTF. CDR3 coding DNA: TGTGCCAGCAGTCCTTCGGGACAGGGCCACAAGAGGACCTTC.